The clone carrying this T cell receptor (beta chain) was counted a single time. This entry is derived from a study of cytomegalovirus exposure and HLA in healthy donors. V was shortened by 3 bases and J by 2 bases, with 11 bases between the two germline ends. The CDR3 runs to 16 residues. CDR1 is PRHDT and CDR2 is FYEKMQ in the germline V gene (reference sequence). PCR employed 60 Vbeta and 13 Jbeta primers. Some clones are missing from TCRdb's copy, which holds only in-frame ones; the method was immunoSEQ multiplex PCR. Of 140,000 to 150,000 clones in the sample, under 90% were seen once. This TCR derives from a middle-aged man in good health and CMV-seronegative. The chain couples TRBV13 to TRBJ1-6, with unresolved D. Sequencing input: PBMCs. CDR3 sequence: CASSLSPLAYNSPLHF. The CDR3 DNA is TGTGCCAGCAGCTTGAGTCCCCTCGCCTATAATTCACCCCTCCACTTT.